The clone carrying this T cell receptor beta chain was seen ten or more times. What it recognizes is unknown. This entry is derived from a study of CD8 T cells in ankylosing spondylitis. General observations from the study: There was a TCR beta motif, made of several highly homologous variants, that appeared characteristic of ankylosing spondylitis blood. In the blood and synovial fluid of reactive arthritis, some motif variants had been previously reported. Peripheral blood samples showed relatively rare disease-linked clones, and these clones were CD8+.

The V end lost 4 bases, the J end lost 6 bases, and 8 bases lay between the germline ends. Germline assignment: CDR1 KGHDR and CDR2 SFDVKD. This CDR3 spans 12 amino acids. Library preparation for TCR beta used quantitative 5'-RACE with molecular barcodes. TCRdb re-called the 5' RACE reads with MiXCR, one entry per CDR3 protein. The table records about 510,000 distinct CDR3 sequences, roughly 5.2% of them present only once. The sequence was collected from a male donor with ankylosing spondylitis. Sequencing used blood, either unsorted or a sorted T cell fraction (not recorded which). This sequence joins TRBV24-1 and TRBJ1-2; D gene ambiguous. CDR3 sequence: CATSEGRNGYTF. In DNA, the CDR3 is TGTGCCACCAGTGAGGGAAGAAATGGCTACACCTTC.